Included here is one TCR beta chain sequence, with context. Antigen specificity is unknown. Germline CDR1 reads SGHAT; CDR2 reads FQNNGV. Trimming removed 2 bases at V and 0 bases at J, with 4 bases between. The CDR3 extends over 14 amino acids. These data belong to a study of cytomegalovirus exposure and HLA in healthy donors. Study results and caveats: In the 95 to 150 validation repertoires, a later analysis found that first-cohort TCR clusters tended to co-occur. CMV antigen specificity of a few CMV-associated chains was confirmed in vitro. 150 to 200 TCR beta chains were listed as cytomegalovirus-associated.

Assay: immunoSEQ multiplex PCR; the TCRdb copy retains only in-frame clones and omits some. Of 130,000 to 150,000 clones listed, almost 90% are singletons. The clonotype comes from a woman between 18 and 30 years old in good health and CMV-seropositive. The sequenced material came from PBMCs. The V call is TRBV11-2, the J call TRBJ1-4; D not resolved. The DNA of the CDR3 is TGTGCCAGCAGCTTAAGCCCAACTAATGAAAAACTGTTTTTT. Translation: CASSLSPTNEKLFF.